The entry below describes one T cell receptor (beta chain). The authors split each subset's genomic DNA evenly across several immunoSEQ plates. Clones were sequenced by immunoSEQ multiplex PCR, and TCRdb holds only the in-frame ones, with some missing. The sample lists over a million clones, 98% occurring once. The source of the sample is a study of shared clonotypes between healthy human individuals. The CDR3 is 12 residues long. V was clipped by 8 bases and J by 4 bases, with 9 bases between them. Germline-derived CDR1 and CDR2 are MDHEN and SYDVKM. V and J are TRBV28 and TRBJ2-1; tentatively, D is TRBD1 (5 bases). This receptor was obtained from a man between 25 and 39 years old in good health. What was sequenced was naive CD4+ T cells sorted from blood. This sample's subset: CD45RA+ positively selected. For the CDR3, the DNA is TGTGCCAGCCGGACAAGATACAATGAGCAGTTCTTC. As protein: CASRTRYNEQFF.